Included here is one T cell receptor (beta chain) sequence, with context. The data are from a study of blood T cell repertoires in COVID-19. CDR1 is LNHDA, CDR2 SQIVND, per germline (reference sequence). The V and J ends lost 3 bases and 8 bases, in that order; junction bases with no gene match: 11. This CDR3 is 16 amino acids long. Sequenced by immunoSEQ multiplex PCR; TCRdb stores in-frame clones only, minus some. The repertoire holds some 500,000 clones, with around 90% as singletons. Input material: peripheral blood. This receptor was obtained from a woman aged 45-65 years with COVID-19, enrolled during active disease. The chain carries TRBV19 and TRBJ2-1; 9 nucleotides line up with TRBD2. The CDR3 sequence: CASSMGSGGLGDEQFF. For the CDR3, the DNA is TGTGCCAGTAGTATGGGTAGCGGGGGCCTCGGGGATGAGCAGTTCTTC.